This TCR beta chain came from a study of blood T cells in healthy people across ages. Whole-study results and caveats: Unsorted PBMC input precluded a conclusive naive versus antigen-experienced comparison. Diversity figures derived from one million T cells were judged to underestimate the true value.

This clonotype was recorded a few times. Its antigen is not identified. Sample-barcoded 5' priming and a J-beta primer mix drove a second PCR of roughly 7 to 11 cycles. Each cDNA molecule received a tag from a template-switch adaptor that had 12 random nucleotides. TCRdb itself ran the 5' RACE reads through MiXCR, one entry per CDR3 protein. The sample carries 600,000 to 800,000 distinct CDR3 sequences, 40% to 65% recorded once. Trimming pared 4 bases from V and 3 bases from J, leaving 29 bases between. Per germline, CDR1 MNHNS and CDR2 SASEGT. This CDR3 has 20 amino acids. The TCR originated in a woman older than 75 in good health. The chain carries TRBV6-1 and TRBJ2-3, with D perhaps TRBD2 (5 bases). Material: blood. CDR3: CASSGVLGGSNARRTDTQYF. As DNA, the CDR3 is TGTGCCAGCAGTGGAGTACTGGGCGGGTCCAACGCACGAAGAACAGATACGCAGTATTTT.